This paragraph covers one T cell receptor (beta chain) sequence. These data are taken from a study of blood T cells in healthy people across ages. Primers used in a second PCR of roughly 6 to 11 cycles were a sample-barcoded 5' primer and a J-beta primer mix. Per-sample output comprised a minimum of 3 million paired-end reads containing CDR3. TCRdb passed the 5' RACE reads through MiXCR, listing each CDR3 protein once. The sample has about 970,000 distinct CDR3 sequences, just over 50% seen once. V dropped 4 bases and J dropped 0 bases, with 11 bases sitting between them. The CDR3 totals 15 residues. In germline, CDR1 is SGHRS, CDR2 YFSETQ. Every donor contributed about 10 milliliters of peripheral blood by blood draw. Total RNA amounts of at least 5 micrograms were extracted per sample.

The V and J genes are TRBV5-1 and TRBJ2-1; D is ambiguous. This TCR derives from a woman in her sixties in good health. Input material: blood. The CDR3 DNA reads TGCGCCAGCAGCCAACGGGCGAGCTCCTACAATGAGCAGTTCTTC. Amino acid sequence: CASSQRASSYNEQFF.